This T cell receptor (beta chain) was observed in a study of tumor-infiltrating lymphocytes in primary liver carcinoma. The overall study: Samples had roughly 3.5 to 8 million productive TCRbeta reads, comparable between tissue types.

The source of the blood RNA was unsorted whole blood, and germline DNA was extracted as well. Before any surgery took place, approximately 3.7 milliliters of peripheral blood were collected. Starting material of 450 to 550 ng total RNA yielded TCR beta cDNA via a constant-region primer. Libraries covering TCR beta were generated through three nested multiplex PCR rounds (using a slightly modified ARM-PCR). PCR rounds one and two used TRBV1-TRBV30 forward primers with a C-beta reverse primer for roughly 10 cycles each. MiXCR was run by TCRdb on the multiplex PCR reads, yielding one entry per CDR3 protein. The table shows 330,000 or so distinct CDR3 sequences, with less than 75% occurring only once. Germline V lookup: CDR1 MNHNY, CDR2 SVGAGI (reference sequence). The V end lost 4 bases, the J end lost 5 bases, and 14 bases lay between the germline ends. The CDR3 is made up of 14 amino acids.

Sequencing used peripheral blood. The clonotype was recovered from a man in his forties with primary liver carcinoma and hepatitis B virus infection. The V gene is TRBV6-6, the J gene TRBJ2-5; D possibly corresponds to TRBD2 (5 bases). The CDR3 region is CASSSRRFGETQYF. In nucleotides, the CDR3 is TGTGCCAGCAGTTCTAGGAGGTTCGGGGAGACCCAGTACTTC.